Each of the 20 T cell receptor beta chains below was sequenced from the same sample in a study of T-cell memory formation after mild COVID-19. TCRdb re-called the 5' RACE reads through MiXCR, storing one row per CDR3 protein. The sample includes roughly 400,000 distinct CDR3 sequences, approximately 18% seen only once; the top ten take 20% to 25%. Material for sequencing was PBMCs or a T cell subset sorted from them (not recorded which). The receptors were sampled from a man younger than 35 who had mild COVID-19 (a few samples of this study predate the infection). Cell type and time point are not known.

V and J are TRBV11-2 and TRBJ2-1; 9 bases agree with TRBD2. V lost 11 bases to trimming and J lost 4 bases; unmatched junction nucleotides: 9. Germline CDR1 reads SGHAT; CDR2 reads FQNNGV. The CDR3 has 14 amino acids. The CDR3 region is CAAAGLAGYNEQFF. The DNA of the CDR3 is TGTGCCGCCGCCGGGCTAGCGGGGTACAATGAGCAGTTCTTC.

This clonotype turned up a few times. This chain uses TRBV27 with TRBJ2-2; D ambiguous. Trimming took off 2 bases at V and 6 bases at J, with 4 bases between the two ends. Germline V gene data show CDR1 as MNHEY and CDR2 as SMNVEV (reference sequence). There are 12 residues in the CDR3. The CDR3 loop reads CASSLKSGELFF. The CDR3, as DNA: TGTGCCAGCAGTTTAAAATCCGGGGAGCTGTTTTTT.

This clonotype was picked up many times. The CDR3 sequence is CATLGEPSTDTQYF. The DNA for the CDR3 is TGTGCCACCCTCGGGGAGCCCTCCACAGATACGCAGTATTTT. The gene calls are TRBV10-3 and TRBJ2-3; a weak D match, TRBD2 (5 bases). The CDR3 is 14 residues long. The germline CDR1 and CDR2 sequences are ENHRY and SYGVKD. V was cut by 10 bases and J by 2 bases, with 16 bases left in between.

The rearrangement joins TRBV20-1 to TRBJ1-6; TRBD1 matches 12 bases. The CDR3 consists of 16 residues. Germline V lookup: CDR1 DFQATT, CDR2 SNEGSKA (reference sequence). V was pared by 2 bases and J by 6 bases, with 5 bases of the junction left unmatched. CDR3 residues: CSARTGTGGSNSPLHF. The CDR3 DNA reads as TGCAGTGCTAGAACCGGGACAGGGGGCTCTAATTCACCCCTCCACTTT.

This chain connects TRBV29-1 to TRBJ2-2, with a tentative D call TRBD1 (5 bases). This CDR3 spans 13 amino acids. Germline values: CDR1 SQVTM, CDR2 ANQGSEA. The V gene lost 2 bases and the J gene lost 6 bases, with 10 bases spanning the gap. DNA for the CDR3: TGCAGCGTTGAAAAGGGGTCGGCCGGGGAGCTGTTTTTT. It encodes CSVEKGSAGELFF.

This clonotype appeared a few times. The genes are TRBV19 and TRBJ2-4; D perhaps matches TRBD2 (6 bases). The CDR3 has 14 residues. The germline V gene has CDR1 LNHDA and CDR2 SQIVND (reference sequence). V was shortened by 4 bases and J by 4 bases, with 11 bases between the two germline ends. CDR3 DNA sequence: TGTGCCAGTAGTACCCGGGAGCCGAAAAACATTCAGTACTTC. The encoded protein is CASSTREPKNIQYF.

This clonotype was picked up a small number of times. The chain has TRBV10-3 and TRBJ2-3; no clear D. This CDR3 has 14 residues. Germline lookup yields CDR1 ENHRY and CDR2 SYGVKD. Trimming removed 5 bases from V and 0 bases from J, with 9 bases in between. CDR3 residues: CAISLSTSTDTQYF. The DNA of the CDR3 is TGTGCCATCAGTCTTTCGACTAGCACAGATACGCAGTATTTT.

There are a few counts of this clonotype. The chain uses TRBV7-9 and TRBJ2-7, with no clear D. Trimming removed 5 bases at V and 2 bases at J, with 10 bases between. Germline V lookup: CDR1 SEHNR, CDR2 FQNEAQ (reference sequence). This CDR3 has 13 residues. The CDR3 DNA reads TGTGCCAGCAGCCACGTCGGACCCTACGAGCAGTACTTC. This codes for CASSHVGPYEQYF.

The V and J genes are TRBV5-1 and TRBJ2-3; TRBD2 matches 16 bases. This CDR3 comprises 17 residues. Germline V gives CDR1 SGHRS, CDR2 YFSETQ. Trimming at V came to 4 bases and at J to 4 bases, leaving 6 bases not matched to a gene. As DNA, the CDR3 is TGCGCCAGCAGCCCGGGACTAGCGGGGGGGCAAGCAGATACGCAGTATTTT. Translating it yields CASSPGLAGGQADTQYF.

This clonotype was seen only a few times. The rearrangement joins TRBV5-1 to TRBJ2-5, with D possibly TRBD1 on 8 matching bases. Trimming left V 5 bases short and J 5 bases short, with 19 bases between. Germline CDR1 SGHRS, CDR2 YFSETQ. This CDR3 has 15 residues. The CDR3 loop is CASSYGQGGMETQYF. CDR3 coding DNA: TGCGCCAGCAGTTATGGACAGGGAGGGATGGAGACCCAGTACTTC.

This clonotype has more than one count but fewer than ten. The V and J genes are TRBV9 and TRBJ2-2; no clear D gene. Germline-derived CDR1 and CDR2 are SGDLS and YYNGEE. Deletions cut 0 bases from V and 5 bases from J, with 14 bases between. There are 16 residues in the CDR3. CDR3 sequence: CASSVVGSQRTGELFF. The CDR3 nucleotides are TGTGCCAGCAGCGTAGTGGGAAGCCAAAGAACCGGGGAGCTGTTTTTT.

This clonotype has just a few counts. This chain uses TRBV12-3 or TRBV12-4 with TRBJ2-5, with D possibly TRBD2 on 6 matching bases. This CDR3 comprises 16 residues. V lost 5 bases, J lost 2 bases, and 18 bases lay in between. This CDR3 is CASSDSLARPQETQYF. Here the CDR3 DNA reads TGTGCCAGCAGTGATTCCCTAGCGAGACCGCAAGAGACCCAGTACTTC.

The CDR3: CSASRGSKKETQYF. CDR3 bases: TGCAGTGCTTCCCGAGGGTCGAAAAAAGAGACCCAGTACTTC. V is TRBV20-1 and J is TRBJ2-5, with D perhaps matching TRBD2 (5 bases). Trimming stripped 5 bases from V and 3 bases from J, with 16 bases between. In germline, CDR1 is DFQATT, CDR2 SNEGSKA (reference sequence). This CDR3 comprises 14 residues.

The V gene is TRBV5-1, the J gene TRBJ2-3; 9 bases map to TRBD2. Trimming removed 4 bases from V and 2 bases from J; junction bases left unmatched: 11. Germline-derived CDR1 and CDR2 are SGHRS and YFSETQ. The CDR3 is made up of 17 amino acids. CDR3 nucleotide sequence: TGCGCCAGCAGCCCCTCGGGATTAGCGGGGGTCACAGATACGCAGTATTTT. Translation gives CASSPSGLAGVTDTQYF.

This chain uses TRBV4-1 with TRBJ1-1, with D hard to call. The germline V gene has CDR1 MGHRA and CDR2 YSYEKL. The V end lost 1 base, the J end lost 8 bases, and 8 bases lay between the germline ends. This CDR3 spans 12 amino acids. This CDR3 reads CASSQVGAEAFF. Here the CDR3 DNA reads TGCGCCAGCAGCCAAGTTGGCGCAGAAGCTTTCTTT.

This chain's CDR3 is CASSSQGPQSSYEQYF. In DNA form, the CDR3 reads TGCGCCAGCAGCTCCCAGGGTCCCCAAAGCTCCTACGAGCAGTACTTC. The genes are TRBV5-1 and TRBJ2-7; perhaps TRBD1 as D (5 bases). Germline-derived CDR1 and CDR2 are SGHRS and YFSETQ. The CDR3 runs to 16 residues. Trimming left V 3 bases short and J 0 bases short, with 16 bases between.

J is TRBJ2-5 and V is TRBV6-4; perhaps TRBD1 as D (5 bases). Germline V lookup: CDR1 MRHNA, CDR2 SNTAGT. The CDR3 extends over 15 amino acids. Trimming cost V 4 bases and J 5 bases, with 17 bases left between them. DNA for the CDR3: TGTGCCAGCAGTGTCAGCGTGGGGCCGCAGGAGACCCAGTACTTC. The encoded protein is CASSVSVGPQETQYF.

This clonotype was detected many times. V usage is TRBV7-9 and J usage is TRBJ2-3; D may be TRBD2 (7 bases). The ends were cut back, 8 bases at V and 6 bases at J, with 21 bases in the middle. The CDR3 runs 15 residues. Germline CDR1 is SEHNR and CDR2 is FQNEAQ (reference sequence). The CDR3 loop reads CASRPDSGVPDTQYF. The CDR3 nucleotides read TGTGCCAGCCGGCCGGACAGCGGGGTTCCGGATACGCAGTATTTT.

The chain employs TRBV19 and TRBJ2-1; the D gene is possibly TRBD2 (5 bases). V was shortened by 3 bases and J by 6 bases, with 12 bases between the two germline ends. The germline gives CDR1 LNHDA, CDR2 SQIVND (reference sequence). The CDR3 totals 14 residues. This CDR3 reads CASSISGSGNEQFF. CDR3 sequence (DNA): TGTGCCAGTAGTATTTCGGGGAGCGGCAATGAGCAGTTCTTC.

The chain is built from TRBV6-2 or TRBV6-3 and TRBJ1-2; D not certain. The CDR3 spans 14 residues. The V end lost 5 bases, the J end lost 8 bases, and 18 bases lay between the germline ends. Germline CDR1 and CDR2: MNHEY and SVGEGT. The CDR3 bases are TGTGCCAGCAGTCCCGCATCCGGCGGAGAAGGCTACACCTTC. It encodes CASSPASGGEGYTF.